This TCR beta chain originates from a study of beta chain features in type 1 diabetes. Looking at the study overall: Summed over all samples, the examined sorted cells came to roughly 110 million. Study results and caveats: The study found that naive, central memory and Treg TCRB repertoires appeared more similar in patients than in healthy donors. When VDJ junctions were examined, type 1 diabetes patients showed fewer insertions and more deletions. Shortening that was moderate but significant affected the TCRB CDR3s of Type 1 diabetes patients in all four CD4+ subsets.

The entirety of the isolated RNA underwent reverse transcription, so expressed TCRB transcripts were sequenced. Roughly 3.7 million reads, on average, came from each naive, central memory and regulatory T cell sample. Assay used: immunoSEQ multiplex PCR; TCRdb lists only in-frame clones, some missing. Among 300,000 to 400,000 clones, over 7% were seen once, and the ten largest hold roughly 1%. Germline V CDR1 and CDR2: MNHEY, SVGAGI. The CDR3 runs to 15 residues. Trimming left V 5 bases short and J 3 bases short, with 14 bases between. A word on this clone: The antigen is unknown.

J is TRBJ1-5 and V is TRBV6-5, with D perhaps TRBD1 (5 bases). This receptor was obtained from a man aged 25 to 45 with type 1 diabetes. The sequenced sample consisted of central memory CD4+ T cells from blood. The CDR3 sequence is CASSPFEGFNQPQHF. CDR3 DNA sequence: TGTGCCAGCAGTCCTTTTGAGGGGTTCAATCAGCCCCAGCATTTT.